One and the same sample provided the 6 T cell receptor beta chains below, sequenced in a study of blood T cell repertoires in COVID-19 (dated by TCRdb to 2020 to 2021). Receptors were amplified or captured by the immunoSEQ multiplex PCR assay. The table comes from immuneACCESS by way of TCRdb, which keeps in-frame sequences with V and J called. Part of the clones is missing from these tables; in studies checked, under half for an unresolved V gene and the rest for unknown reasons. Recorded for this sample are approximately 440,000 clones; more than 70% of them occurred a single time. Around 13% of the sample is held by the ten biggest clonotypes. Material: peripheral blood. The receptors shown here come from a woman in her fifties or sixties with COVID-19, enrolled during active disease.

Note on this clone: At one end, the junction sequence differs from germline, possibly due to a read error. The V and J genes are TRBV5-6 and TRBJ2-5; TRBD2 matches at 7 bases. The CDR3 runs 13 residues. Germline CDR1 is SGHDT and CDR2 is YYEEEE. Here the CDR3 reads CASSLPSTGGRDF. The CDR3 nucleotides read TGTGCCAGCAGCCTCCCATCGACTGGAGGGAGGGACTTC.

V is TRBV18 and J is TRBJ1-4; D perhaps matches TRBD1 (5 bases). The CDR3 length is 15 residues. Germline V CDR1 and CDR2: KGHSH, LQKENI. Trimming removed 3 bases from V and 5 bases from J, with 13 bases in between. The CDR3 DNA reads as TGTGCCAGCTCACCTTACGACAGAATGAATGAAAAACTGTTTTTT. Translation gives CASSPYDRMNEKLFF.

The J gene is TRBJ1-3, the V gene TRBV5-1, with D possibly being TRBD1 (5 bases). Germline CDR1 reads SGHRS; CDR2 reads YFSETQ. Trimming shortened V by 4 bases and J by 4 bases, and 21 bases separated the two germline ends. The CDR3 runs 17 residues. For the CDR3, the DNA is TGCGCCAGCAGCCCCGGACCCCCCAGGGTTCAGGGAAACACCATATATTTT. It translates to CASSPGPPRVQGNTIYF.

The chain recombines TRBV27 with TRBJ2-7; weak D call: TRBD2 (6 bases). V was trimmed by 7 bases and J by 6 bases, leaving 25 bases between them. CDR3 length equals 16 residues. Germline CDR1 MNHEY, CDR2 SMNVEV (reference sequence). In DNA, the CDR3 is TGTGCCAGCACCCCGAGGGGAGGACAACCTATCTTCGAGCAGTACTTC. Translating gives CASTPRGGQPIFEQYF.

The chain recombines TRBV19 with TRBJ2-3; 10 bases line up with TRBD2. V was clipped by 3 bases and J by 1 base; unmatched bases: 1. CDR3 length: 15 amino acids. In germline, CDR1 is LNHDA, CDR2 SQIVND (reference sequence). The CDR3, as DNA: TGTGCCAGTAGTATCCTAGCGGGGGGCACAGATACGCAGTATTTT. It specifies CASSILAGGTDTQYF. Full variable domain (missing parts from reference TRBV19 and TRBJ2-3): DGGITQSPKYLFRKEGQNVTLSCEQNLNHDAMYWYRQDPGQGLRLIYYSQIVNDFQKGDIAEGYSVSREKKESFPLTVTSAQKNPTAFYLCASSILAGGTDTQYFGPGTRLTVL.

CDR3: CASSLGGNSGNTIYF. The CDR3 nucleotides are TGTGCCAGCAGCTTGGGCGGGAACTCTGGAAACACCATATATTTT. The chain has TRBV5-4 and TRBJ1-3; D unclear. V shed 0 bases and J shed 0 bases, with 7 bases lying between them. The CDR3 sequence is 15 residues long. Germline V gene sequence: CDR1 SGHNT, CDR2 YYREEE (reference sequence).